This TCR beta chain was identified in a study of early T cells in non-severe SARS-CoV-2 infection. MiXCR, run by TCRdb on the 5' RACE reads, gives a single entry per CDR3 protein. The sample yields 50,000 or so distinct CDR3 sequences, around 13% seen once. Germline V gene data show CDR1 as KGHSH and CDR2 as LQKENI. With V trimmed by 6 bases and J by 4 bases, 13 bases remained unmatched. This CDR3 spans 16 amino acids. The TCR was taken from an adult who was a healthcare worker with PCR-confirmed SARS-CoV-2 infection or an uninfected control (not recorded which). The chain joins TRBV18 to TRBJ1-2; 8 nucleotides align to TRBD1. The source material was whole blood. In nucleotides, the CDR3 is TGTGCCAGCTCGCCTCCGGGGACAGGCGGGAGCTATGGCTACACCTTC. Its protein product is CASSPPGTGGSYGYTF.